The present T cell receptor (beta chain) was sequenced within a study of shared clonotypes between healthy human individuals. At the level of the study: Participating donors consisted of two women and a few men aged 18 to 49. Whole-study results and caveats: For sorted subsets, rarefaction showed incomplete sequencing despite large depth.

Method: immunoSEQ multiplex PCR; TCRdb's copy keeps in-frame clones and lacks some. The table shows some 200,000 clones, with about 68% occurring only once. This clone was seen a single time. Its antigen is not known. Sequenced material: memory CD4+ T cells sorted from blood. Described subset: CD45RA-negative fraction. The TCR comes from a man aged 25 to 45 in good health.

Here the CDR3 DNA reads TGTGCCAGCGAGACTAGCGGGAAAAGTCATGAGCAGTTCTTC. Translating gives CASETSGKSHEQFF. The chain joins TRBV27 to TRBJ2-1; 11 bases are a match to TRBD2. With V trimmed by 8 bases and J by 8 bases, 8 bases remained unmatched. The CDR3 sequence is 14 residues long. CDR1 MNHEY and CDR2 SMNVEV come from the germline V gene (reference sequence).